The 21 T cell receptor beta chains below all came from one sample that was sequenced in a study of blood T cells in healthy people across ages. With a J-beta primer mix and a sample-barcoded 5' primer, a second PCR ran about 7 to 11 cycles. TCRdb processed the 5' RACE reads anew with MiXCR; each CDR3 protein has one entry. The sample comprises roughly 800,000 distinct CDR3 sequences, roughly 24% of which are singletons, and around 2.9% rests with the top ten. In addition, the sample was reused for a study of T cells of mothers and their children.

Material for sequencing was blood. All receptors come from a boy between 10 and 17 years old in good health.

This clonotype has a handful of counts. V is TRBV7-3 and J is TRBJ2-5; weak D call: TRBD1 (5 bases). With 3 bases removed from V and 1 base from J, the gap between germline ends came to 12 bases. The CDR3 spans 15 residues. Germline V gene data show CDR1 as SGHTA and CDR2 as FQGTGA. The CDR3 protein is CASSLAGLPQETQYF. The CDR3 region has the DNA TGTGCCAGCAGCTTGGCAGGGCTCCCCCAAGAGACCCAGTACTTC.

This clonotype was seen more than once but under ten times. This chain joins TRBV7-9 and TRBJ1-2, with 9 bases lining up with TRBD1. Per the germline V gene, CDR1 is SEHNR and CDR2 is FQNEAQ (reference sequence). V was clipped by 9 bases and J by 1 base; unmatched bases: 12. The CDR3 is made up of 16 amino acids. CDR3 bases: TGTGCCAGTAGCAACCGGGACAGGGCGAGTAACTATGGCTACACCTTC. It encodes CASSNRDRASNYGYTF.

J is TRBJ2-5 and V is TRBV28; 11 positions agree with TRBD1. Near its end, the DNA agrees better with TRBJ2-7, so the J call may be wrong. The CDR3 has 15 residues. CDR1 and CDR2 from the germline V gene are MDHEN and SYDVKM. The chain's CDR3 is CASSLEDRGLGEQYF. CDR3 nucleotide sequence: TGTGCCAGCAGTTTAGAGGACAGGGGGCTTGGCGAGCAGTACTTC.

This rearrangement joins TRBV7-3 to TRBJ2-1; 9 nucleotides match TRBD2. In germline, CDR1 is SGHTA, CDR2 FQGTGA. The length of the CDR3 is 16 residues. V lost 3 bases, J lost 0 bases, and 3 bases stayed unmatched. In DNA form, the CDR3 reads TGTGCCAGCAGCTTTCTAGCGGGGAGCTCCTACAATGAGCAGTTCTTC. Residues: CASSFLAGSSYNEQFF.

The rearrangement uses TRBV29-1 and TRBJ1-2; 7 nucleotides align to TRBD1. The CDR3 runs 11 residues. Germline values: CDR1 SQVTM, CDR2 ANQGSEA. Trimming cost V 7 bases and J 3 bases; bases outside gene matches: 2. CDR3 loop: CSAGQDYGYTF. The CDR3 DNA reads as TGCAGCGCCGGACAGGACTATGGCTACACCTTC. The full variable domain, rest sourced from reference TRBV29-1 and TRBJ1-2, is SAVISQKPSRDICQRGTSLTIQCQVDSQVTMMFWYRQQPGQSLTLIATANQGSEATYESGFVIDKFPISRPNLTFSTLTVSNMSPEDSSIYLCSAGQDYGYTFGSGTRLTVV.

This clonotype showed up just a few times. The genes are TRBV5-1 and TRBJ2-5, with 8 bases aligning to TRBD2. CDR1 and CDR2 from the germline V gene are SGHRS and YFSETQ. This CDR3 is built from 16 residues. J lost 4 bases, V lost 0 bases, and 8 bases had no gene match. The CDR3 nucleotides read TGCGCCAGCAGCTTGGTTGGTAGCGGGGCACGAGAGACCCAGTACTTC. Residues: CASSLVGSGARETQYF.

This clonotype has a handful of counts. At one end, the junction sequence differs from germline, possibly due to a read error. The gene calls are TRBV5-1 and TRBJ2-1, with D maybe TRBD2 (6 bases). The DNA end is more similar to TRBJ2-7, so the J call may be wrong. Per the germline V gene, CDR1 is SGHRS and CDR2 is YFSETQ. The CDR3 covers 15 residues. CDR3 sequence: CAGSLVEGSPYEQYF. In nucleotides, the CDR3 is TGCGCCGGCAGCTTGGTGGAGGGGTCACCCTACGAGCAGTACTTC.

This chain connects TRBV6-5 to TRBJ2-5; either TRBD1 or TRBD2 may fit D (5 bases each). Trimming pared 0 bases from V and 1 base from J, leaving 18 bases between. CDR3 length: 18 amino acids. The V gene's germline CDR1 is MNHEY and CDR2 SVGAGI. In nucleotides, the CDR3 is TGTGCCAGCAGTTACTCGTCCCCGGGACGGATCGGCCAAGAGACCCAGTACTTC. It is translated as CASSYSSPGRIGQETQYF.

The CDR3 coding sequence is TGTGCCAGCAGCTTAGCGACTATTGGGCATAATTCACCCCTCCACTTT. Protein sequence: CASSLATIGHNSPLHF. V is TRBV7-2 and J is TRBJ1-6; the D is unclear. Germline CDR1 and CDR2: SGHTA and FQGNSA. Trimming took 0 bases from V and 5 from J, leaving 11 bases between them. The CDR3 contains 16 residues.

There are a few counts of this clonotype. This chain uses TRBV7-2 with TRBJ2-3; TRBD2 aligns across 8 bases. V dropped 5 bases and J dropped 4; count of bases not matched to a gene: 5. Germline CDR1 and CDR2: SGHTA and FQGNSA. The CDR3 is made up of 14 amino acids. The CDR3 region is CASSRAGEADTQYF. CDR3 nucleotides: TGTGCCAGCAGCCGAGCGGGGGAGGCAGATACGCAGTATTTT. The full variable domain, rest sourced from reference TRBV7-2 and TRBJ2-3, is GAGVSQSPSNKVTEKGKDVELRCDPISGHTALYWYRQSLGQGLEFLIYFQGNSAPDKSGLPSDRFSAERTGGSVSTLTIQRTQQEDSAVYLCASSRAGEADTQYFGPGTRLTVL.

This clonotype has more than one count but fewer than ten. The J gene is TRBJ2-1, the V gene TRBV9; the match to TRBD2 covers 16 bases. This CDR3 contains 16 residues. V shed 0 bases and J 10 bases; nucleotides not matched to a gene: 4. Per the germline V gene, CDR1 is SGDLS and CDR2 is YYNGEE. CDR3: CASSVDGTSGGEEQFF. CDR3 nucleotide sequence: TGTGCCAGCAGCGTAGATGGGACTAGCGGGGGGGAGGAGCAGTTCTTC.

This clonotype was detected a few times. V usage is TRBV7-6 and J usage is TRBJ1-2; a weak D match, TRBD1 (6 bases). The germline V gene encodes CDR1 SGHVS and CDR2 FNYEAQ. V was trimmed by 4 bases and J by 6 bases, leaving 12 bases between them. This CDR3 has 13 amino acids. The CDR3 region is CASSSTQGNGYTF. DNA of the CDR3: TGTGCCAGCAGCTCCACACAGGGAAATGGCTACACCTTC.

The V gene is TRBV24-1, the J gene TRBJ2-1; 8 bases fit TRBD2. Germline V lookup: CDR1 KGHDR, CDR2 SFDVKD. The CDR3 totals 14 residues. The V gene end was trimmed by 12 bases and the J gene end by 2 bases; junction bases not matched to a gene: 8. The CDR3 bases are TGTGCCTCCCAAACTAGCGGACCCTACAATGAGCAGTTCTTC. It specifies CASQTSGPYNEQFF.

This clonotype was seen only a few times. The gene calls are TRBV3-1 and TRBJ2-7; D call uncertain. V lost 1 base to trimming and J lost 0 bases, with 13 bases between them. Germline lookup yields CDR1 LGHDT and CDR2 YNNKEL (reference sequence). This CDR3 has 16 residues. CDR3 loop: CASSQGGWGFSYEQYF. The CDR3, as DNA: TGTGCCAGCAGCCAAGGAGGCTGGGGTTTCTCCTACGAGCAGTACTTC.

There are a few counts of this clonotype. This chain joins TRBV15 and TRBJ1-2; no firm D call. Germline CDR1 LNHNV, CDR2 YYDKDF (reference sequence). The CDR3 runs to 14 residues. V lost 3 bases to trimming and J lost 3 bases, with 11 bases between them. CDR3 DNA: TGTGCCACCAGCAGTCGAACATTTGACTATGGCTACACCTTC. Its translation: CATSSRTFDYGYTF.

This clonotype has only a few counts. The rearrangement joins TRBV18 to TRBJ1-1, with 7 bases lining up with TRBD1. Trimming at V came to 3 bases and at J to 7 bases, leaving 14 bases not matched to a gene. The CDR3 length is 16 residues. CDR1 and CDR2 from the germline V gene are KGHSH and LQKENI. CDR3 residues: CASSPKEGQRHYEAFF. The CDR3 DNA sequence: TGTGCCAGCTCACCTAAGGAGGGACAGAGGCACTATGAAGCTTTCTTT.

This sequence joins TRBV12-3 or TRBV12-4 and TRBJ1-3, with D unclear. V was cut by 5 bases and J by 2 bases, with 13 bases left in between. This CDR3 comprises 15 residues. The CDR3 protein is CASSRLWAPGNTIYF. The CDR3 bases are TGTGCCAGCAGTCGCCTGTGGGCGCCTGGAAACACCATATATTTT.

V gene TRBV12-3 or TRBV12-4 combines with J gene TRBJ2-2; either TRBD1 or TRBD2 may supply D (5 bases each). The V end lost 7 bases, the J end lost 6 bases, and 9 bases lay between the germline ends. The CDR3 runs to 12 residues. Written as DNA, the CDR3 is TGTGCCAGCACCCCGGGACCCGGGGAGCTGTTTTTT. It yields the protein CASTPGPGELFF.

This clonotype was seen a few times. The chain employs TRBV5-1 and TRBJ2-3; D may match TRBD1 or TRBD2 (5 bases each). The CDR3 totals 15 residues. Trimming took off 7 bases at V and 4 bases at J, with 19 bases between the two ends. Germline values: CDR1 SGHRS, CDR2 YFSETQ. The CDR3 loop reads CASGAGRTTSDTQYF. The CDR3 DNA reads as TGCGCCAGCGGGGCGGGCAGGACGACTTCAGATACGCAGTATTTT.

This clonotype was detected once. The CDR3 DNA is TGTGCCAGCAGTCTCGGTTCGACGGATGGCTACACCTTC. Residues: CASSLGSTDGYTF. The genes are TRBV27 and TRBJ1-2; D is unclear. CDR1 is MNHEY, CDR2 SMNVEV, per germline (reference sequence). Trimming took 5 bases from V and 6 from J, leaving 13 bases between them. This CDR3 has 13 residues.

This clonotype has a handful of counts. The junction does not match germline at one end; this may be a read error. The V call is TRBV6-5, the J call TRBJ1-1; perhaps TRBD1 as D (5 bases). The germline CDR1 and CDR2 sequences are MNHEY and SVGAGI. This CDR3 spans 16 amino acids. CDR3 protein: CASSYGSHQGGTEAFF. The CDR3 nucleotides read TGCGCCAGCAGTTATGGGTCCCATCAGGGAGGCACTGAAGCTTTCTTT.